A single sample gave rise to the 25 T cell receptor beta chains below, sequenced in a study of chemoradiotherapy in HPV16-positive cancers. TCRdb's table, derived via immunoSEQ multiplex PCR, lists solely in-frame clones and lacks some. The table has 7,900 or so clones, roughly nine tenths seen once. Specimen: blood, collected from a patient who underwent chemoradiotherapy. These receptors originate from a human donor with HPV-associated anogenital cancer.

CDR3 residues: CASSLAVESYNEQFF. The CDR3 nucleotides are TGTGCCAGCAGCTTAGCTGTGGAGTCCTACAATGAGCAGTTCTTC. The J gene is TRBJ2-1, the V gene TRBV7-7, with D uncertain. Trimming took 0 bases from V and 1 from J, leaving 7 bases between them. This CDR3 is 15 amino acids long. Germline CDR1 reads SSHAT; CDR2 reads FNYEAQ (reference sequence).

The chain is built from TRBV2 and TRBJ2-2; D might be TRBD1 (6 bases). V was trimmed by 5 bases and J by 1 base, leaving 11 bases between them. CDR1 is SNHLY and CDR2 is FYNNEI in the germline V gene. CDR3 length: 15 amino acids. Written as DNA, the CDR3 is TGTGCCAGCAGTCTTATCAGGGGGAACACCGGGGAGCTGTTTTTT. Its protein product is CASSLIRGNTGELFF.

The V gene is TRBV6-5, the J gene TRBJ2-1, with a tentative D call TRBD1 (6 bases). CDR3 length equals 13 residues. Germline V gives CDR1 MNHEY, CDR2 SVGAGI. V lost 5 bases, J lost 7 bases, and 12 bases lay in between. CDR3 sequence: CASSQLRGNEQFF. CDR3 coding DNA: TGTGCCAGCAGTCAACTTAGGGGGAATGAGCAGTTCTTC.

This clone was seen only a few times. The J gene is TRBJ2-3, the V gene TRBV7-2; D uncertain. The length of the CDR3 is 13 residues. Trimming stripped 4 bases from V and 8 bases from J, with 13 bases between. Germline V gene data show CDR1 as SGHTA and CDR2 as FQGNSA. Here the CDR3 reads CASSYNAPGTQYF. The CDR3 DNA follows: TGTGCCAGCAGCTATAATGCCCCTGGTACGCAGTATTTT.

The chain links TRBV27 to TRBJ1-1; D remains ambiguous. Per germline, CDR1 MNHEY and CDR2 SMNVEV (reference sequence). V was trimmed by 5 bases and J by 3 bases, leaving 16 bases between them. The CDR3 consists of 15 residues. The CDR3 reads CASSETPGGYTEAFF. The CDR3 bases are TGTGCCAGCAGTGAAACCCCGGGAGGGTACACTGAAGCTTTCTTT.

The genes are TRBV5-4 and TRBJ2-3, with D tentatively TRBD1 or TRBD2 (6 bases each). The germline V gene encodes CDR1 SGHNT and CDR2 YYREEE (reference sequence). V was pared by 2 bases and J by 6 bases, with 13 bases between. This CDR3 is 14 amino acids long. The CDR3 nucleotides read TGTGCCAGCAGCTTAATGGGGGGCATGGATACGCAGTATTTT. Encoded protein: CASSLMGGMDTQYF.

The J gene is TRBJ1-2, the V gene TRBV28; 8 bases map to TRBD1. Looked up from germline, CDR1 is MDHEN and CDR2 is SYDVKM. V was clipped by 7 bases and J by 7 bases; unmatched bases: 5. This CDR3 spans 12 amino acids. This CDR3 is CASTRTGSGYTF. Here the CDR3 DNA reads TGTGCCAGCACCCGGACAGGGAGTGGCTACACCTTC.

The genes are TRBV5-1 and TRBJ2-3; 11 bases line up with TRBD2. CDR3 length: 15 amino acids. The junction had 5 bases not matched to a gene; V was cut back by 6 bases and J by 2 bases. Looked up from germline, CDR1 is SGHRS and CDR2 is YFSETQ. This chain's CDR3 is CASTLAGAHTDTQYF. As DNA, the CDR3 is TGCGCCAGCACACTAGCGGGGGCCCACACAGATACGCAGTATTTT.

The CDR3 here is CACRQAFSDTQYF. In DNA, the CDR3 is TGTGCCTGCCGACAGGCATTTTCAGATACGCAGTATTTT. The rearrangement uses TRBV30 and TRBJ2-3; the D gene is possibly TRBD1 (6 bases). The CDR3 consists of 13 residues. Trimming pared 6 bases from V and 4 bases from J, leaving 14 bases between. Germline values: CDR1 GTSNPN, CDR2 SVGIG (reference sequence). The whole variable domain, filled in from reference TRBV30 and TRBJ2-3, reads SQTIHQWPATLVQPVGSPLSLECTVEGTSNPNLYWYRQAAGRGLQLLFYSVGIGQISSEVPQNLSASRPQDRQFILSSKKLLLSDSGFYLCACRQAFSDTQYFGPGTRLTVL.

The rearrangement uses TRBV27 and TRBJ2-7; 10 positions agree with TRBD1. This CDR3 region has 18 residues. From germline, CDR1 is MNHEY and CDR2 SMNVEV (reference sequence). V dropped 4 bases and J dropped 3; count of bases not matched to a gene: 15. As DNA, the CDR3 is TGTGCCAGCAGTTCTTTCAAAATGCCGGGACAGGGGTTCTACGAGCAGTACGTC. This codes for CASSSFKMPGQGFYEQYV.

The CDR3 sequence is CASSPSPGLAGGYEQFF. The CDR3 DNA reads TGTGCCAGCTCACCTTCTCCTGGACTAGCGGGGGGGTATGAGCAGTTCTTC. V gene TRBV18 combines with J gene TRBJ2-1, with TRBD2 matching over 15 bases. The germline V gene has CDR1 KGHSH and CDR2 LQKENI. V lost 3 bases to trimming and J lost 8 bases; unmatched junction nucleotides: 8. This CDR3 contains 17 residues.

This clone was seen a handful of times. The genes are TRBV30 and TRBJ1-2, with a possible D match to TRBD1 (6 bases). V dropped 2 bases and J dropped 2 bases, with 12 bases sitting between them. This CDR3 is built from 14 residues. Germline CDR1 GTSNPN, CDR2 SVGIG (reference sequence). The CDR3, as DNA: TGTGCCTGGAGTTCGGGGGGCACAAACTATGGCTACACCTTC. Its translation: CAWSSGGTNYGYTF.

The count of this clone is one. The rearrangement uses TRBV27 and TRBJ1-6; 7 bases match TRBD1. Unmatched junction bases numbered 3, after V lost 0 bases and J lost 4 bases. The CDR3 has 16 residues. Germline V gene lookup returns CDR1 MNHEY and CDR2 SMNVEV (reference sequence). The DNA for the CDR3 is TGTGCCAGCAGTTTATCTGGGACAGTTTATAATTCACCCCTCCACTTT. This sequence encodes CASSLSGTVYNSPLHF.

This clone has just one count. CDR3 region: CASSNLQTGANQPQHF. CDR3 nucleotides: TGTGCCAGTAGTAACTTACAGACAGGAGCCAATCAGCCCCAGCATTTT. The V call is TRBV19, the J call TRBJ1-5, with a possible D match to TRBD1 (6 bases). V was trimmed by 4 bases and J by 3 bases, leaving 16 bases between them. From germline, CDR1 is LNHDA and CDR2 SQIVND (reference sequence). The CDR3 runs to 16 residues.

The chain is built from TRBV6-6 and TRBJ1-2; maybe TRBD1 (6 bases). The CDR3 is 15 amino acids. Between the trimmed V and J ends, which lost 5 bases and 0 bases, there was a span of 13 bases. From germline, CDR1 is MNHNY and CDR2 SVGAGI (reference sequence). The CDR3 sequence is CASSNGQLSNYGYTF. The CDR3 DNA reads as TGTGCCAGCAGTAATGGACAGCTCTCTAACTATGGCTACACCTTC.

Here the CDR3 reads CAWSVLRLAGGTGELFF. DNA for the CDR3: TGTGCCTGGAGTGTCCTCCGACTAGCGGGGGGCACCGGGGAGCTGTTTTTT. J is TRBJ2-2 and V is TRBV30; 13 positions agree with TRBD2. The V and J ends lost 0 bases and 4 bases, in that order; junction bases with no gene match: 5. The CDR3 is made up of 17 amino acids. CDR1 GTSNPN and CDR2 SVGIG come from the germline V gene (reference sequence). The variable domain in full, completed from reference TRBV30 and TRBJ2-2, reads SQTIHQWPATLVQPVGSPLSLECTVEGTSNPNLYWYRQAAGRGLQLLFYSVGIGQISSEVPQNLSASRPQDRQFILSSKKLLLSDSGFYLCAWSVLRLAGGTGELFFGEGSRLTVL.

The J gene is TRBJ2-5, the V gene TRBV18; the match to TRBD1 covers 10 bases. In germline, CDR1 is KGHSH, CDR2 LQKENI. The CDR3 length is 17 residues. The ends lost 3 bases at V and 3 bases at J; junction bases unmatched: 10. The CDR3 spells CASSPGLAGTGEETQYF. The DNA of the CDR3 is TGTGCCAGCTCACCGGGGTTGGCCGGGACAGGGGAAGAGACCCAGTACTTC.

V is TRBV11-1 and J is TRBJ2-7; no reliable D call. The CDR3 has 11 residues. V was clipped by 5 bases and J by 7 bases, with 9 bases between them. Germline assignment: CDR1 SGHAT and CDR2 FQDESV (reference sequence). The CDR3 protein is CASSRTEEQYF. The CDR3 DNA reads TGTGCCAGCAGCAGAACGGAAGAGCAGTACTTC.

The V call is TRBV11-2, the J call TRBJ2-3; D tentatively reads TRBD1 or TRBD2 (5 bases each). Germline assignment: CDR1 SGHAT and CDR2 FQNNGV. The CDR3 loop spans 17 amino acids. V dropped 5 bases and J dropped 2 bases, with 20 bases sitting between them. DNA for the CDR3: TGTGCCAGCAGCGGCAACCGGGACGGACGAACCACAGATACGCAGTATTTT. Protein sequence: CASSGNRDGRTTDTQYF. Complete variable domain (other parts from reference TRBV11-2 and TRBJ2-3): EAGVAQSPRYKIIEKRQSVAFWCNPISGHATLYWYQQILGQGPKLLIQFQNNGVVDDSQLPKDRFSAERLKGVDSTLKIQPAKLEDSAVYLCASSGNRDGRTTDTQYFGPGTRLTVL.

The chain joins TRBV29-1 to TRBJ2-7; TRBD2 aligns across 7 bases. V lost 4 bases and J lost 7; bases outside the gene matches: 4. The CDR3 has 11 amino acids. Germline V CDR1 and CDR2: SQVTM, ANQGSEA. This chain's CDR3 is CSVGEGHEQYF. The CDR3 DNA reads as TGCAGCGTTGGGGAGGGCCATGAGCAGTACTTC.

This clone has a single count. The chain carries TRBV6-5 and TRBJ1-6; D might be TRBD1 (5 bases). Per germline, CDR1 MNHEY and CDR2 SVGAGI. V dropped 0 bases and J dropped 5 bases, with 11 bases sitting between them. CDR3 length equals 16 residues. The CDR3: CASSYSRGPNNSPLHF. Here the CDR3 DNA reads TGTGCCAGCAGTTACTCAAGGGGACCCAATAATTCACCCCTCCACTTT.

V and J are TRBV7-6 and TRBJ2-3, with 10 bases lining up with TRBD2. The CDR3 loop spans 14 amino acids. Trimming removed 5 bases from V and 3 bases from J; junction bases left unmatched: 2. The germline V gene encodes CDR1 SGHVS and CDR2 FNYEAQ. CDR3 DNA sequence: TGTGCCAGCAGCGTGACTAGCGGGACAGATACGCAGTATTTT. Its protein is CASSVTSGTDTQYF.

The chain has TRBV4-1 and TRBJ2-3; 13 nucleotides line up with TRBD2. V was pared by 0 bases and J by 6 bases, with 6 bases of the junction left unmatched. Germline-derived CDR1 and CDR2 are MGHRA and YSYEKL. The CDR3 length is 17 residues. Here the CDR3 reads CASSQDLTSGGADTQYF. The DNA of the CDR3 is TGCGCCAGCAGCCAAGATCTCACTAGCGGGGGGGCGGATACGCAGTATTTT.

V gene TRBV6-4 combines with J gene TRBJ2-2; D is unclear. Germline loops: CDR1 MRHNA, CDR2 SNTAGT. The CDR3 is 13 amino acids. Trimming cost V 0 bases and J 4 bases, with 3 bases left between them. The CDR3 loop is CASSDSSTGELFF. The DNA of the CDR3 is TGTGCCAGCAGTGACTCGAGCACCGGGGAGCTGTTTTTT.

In its sample, this clone was seen a few times. The rearrangement joins TRBV2 to TRBJ2-5, with 7 bases matching TRBD1. Losses at the gene ends were 6 bases for V and 5 bases for J; bases not matched to a gene: 3. The V gene's germline CDR1 is SNHLY and CDR2 FYNNEI. The CDR3 totals 12 residues. The CDR3 bases are TGTGCCAGCAGAACGACAGGGGAGACCCAGTACTTC. It yields the protein CASRTTGETQYF.